This T cell receptor (beta chain) was observed in a study of blood T cell repertoires in COVID-19. Study at large: Whether acute or convalescent, the COVID-19 samples came from the United States, Italy and Spain. PBMCs, B-cell-depleted T cells, or T cells were the source of the cDNA or gDNA that made up the material.

Authors' analysis steps: It was from reference gene primer amplification that nucleated cell counts were estimated. Some clones are missing from TCRdb's copy, which holds only in-frame ones; the method was immunoSEQ multiplex PCR. V and J calls plus clone size are reproduced from that table; the DNA served to infer D and trimming. This table has about 300,000 clones, about 87% appearing once. Germline assignment: CDR1 LGHDT and CDR2 YNNKEL (reference sequence). The CDR3 length is 15 residues. V lost 3 bases and J lost 6; bases outside the gene matches: 4. Sequenced: peripheral blood. The chain has TRBV3-1 (or the pseudogene TRBV3-2) and TRBJ2-2; 10 bases align to TRBD1. This sequence was found in a man between 65 and 85 years old with acute or convalescent COVID-19. The CDR3 DNA reads as TGTGCCAGCAGCCACTGGGACAGGGGCGCCGGGGAGCTGTTTTTT. Its translation: CASSHWDRGAGELFF.